This TCR beta chain was captured in a study of glioma-infiltrating T cells after dendritic cell vaccination. Study-level information: Autologous tumor lysate-pulsed dendritic cell vaccination was given between 2003 and 2012. Three intradermal dendritic cell vaccine injections were given every two weeks.

The ends lost 4 bases at V and 6 bases at J; junction bases unmatched: 11. There are 16 residues in the CDR3. Per germline, CDR1 SGHNT and CDR2 YYREEE (reference sequence). This table comes from immunoSEQ multiplex PCR, and its TCRdb copy is limited to in-frame clones, with some not included. The sample shows some 100,000 clones, over 75% of them seen only once. This sequence joins TRBV5-4 and TRBJ2-3; 10 positions agree with TRBD1. Sequencing was performed on blood, taken before dendritic cell vaccination. The receptor was isolated from a human donor with glioblastoma. The CDR3 loop reads CASSVGTGDTLDTQYF. CDR3 nucleotides: TGTGCCAGCAGCGTGGGGACAGGGGACACTTTGGATACGCAGTATTTT.